These T cell receptor beta chains were read from a single sample in a study of blood T cell repertoires in COVID-19. Measured with immunoSEQ multiplex PCR; TCRdb has only the in-frame clones, and not every one. The top ten hold 5% to 6.5% of the sample, which has about 59,000 clones, less than 90% seen once. Sequencing was done on a sample of peripheral blood. Receptor source: a man older than 75 in a cohort sampled during active COVID-19. CDR3s include the opening cysteine and the closing phenylalanine or tryptophan. The D gene is left open where the match is weak. Part of the rows lack a size; the others show once, few, many or a class for expanded clones.

TRBV9	NA	NA	TRBJ1-5	CASSVDDFAGSNQPQHF	TGTGCCAGCAGCGTAGACGATTTCGCAGGGAGCAATCAGCCCCAGCATTTT
TRBV19	NA	TRBD1	TRBJ1-1	CASTDRATEAFF	TGTGCCAGTACCGACAGGGCCACTGAAGCTTTCTTT
TRBV12-3/TRBV12-4	NA	TRBD1	TRBJ1-2	CASRLQGGGYTF	TGTGCCAGCAGACTACAGGGGGGTGGCTACACCTTC
TRBV9	NA	TRBD2	TRBJ2-3	CASSASSGSRWVTDTQYF	TGTGCCAGCAGCGCATCTAGCGGGAGTAGATGGGTCACAGATACGCAGTATTTT
TRBV10-3	NA	TRBD2	TRBJ2-3	CAIRTSGSSTDTQYF	TGTGCCATCAGGACTAGCGGATCGAGCACAGATACGCAGTATTTT
TRBV5-4	NA	NA	TRBJ1-6	CASSLDGEDSPLHF	TGTGCCAGCAGCTTGGACGGGGAAGATTCACCCCTCCACTTT
TRBV9	NA	NA	TRBJ2-5	CASSPPGSVQETQYF	TGTGCCAGCAGCCCCCCTGGTAGCGTACAAGAGACCCAGTACTTC
TRBV7-3	NA	TRBD1	TRBJ2-2	CASRGTANTGELFF	TGTGCCAGCAGAGGGACAGCGAACACCGGGGAGCTGTTTTTT
TRBV19	NA	NA	TRBJ2-7	CASSIAISGTRAYEQYF	TGTGCCAGTAGTATAGCTATTTCCGGGACACGGGCCTACGAGCAGTACTTC
TRBV5-6	NA	NA	TRBJ1-2	CASSLARGTGNYGYTF	TGTGCCAGCAGCTTGGCCCGTGGGACTGGCAACTATGGCTACACCTTC
TRBV5-1	NA	NA	TRBJ1-2	CASSLDESHYGYTF	TGCGCCAGCAGCTTGGACGAGTCGCACTATGGCTACACCTTC
TRBV3-1/TRBV3-2	NA	NA	TRBJ2-5	CASSQIERKTQYF	TGTGCCAGCAGCCAAATAGAGCGTAAGACCCAGTACTTC
TRBV12-3/TRBV12-4	NA	NA	TRBJ2-4	CASSSGQKNIQYF	TGTGCCAGCAGTTCAGGACAGAAAAACATTCAGTACTTC
TRBV16	NA	NA	TRBJ1-3	CASSQGQSGNTIYF	TGTGCCAGCAGCCAAGGGCAATCTGGAAACACCATATATTTT
TRBV4-3	NA	TRBD2	TRBJ2-3	CASSRQAGGGSTDTQYF	TGCGCCAGCAGCCGTCAAGCGGGGGGTGGGAGCACAGATACGCAGTATTTT
TRBV3-1/TRBV3-2	NA	TRBD1	TRBJ1-2	CASSQEGTGFGYTF	TGTGCCAGCAGCCAAGAAGGGACAGGGTTTGGCTACACCTTC
TRBV3-1/TRBV3-2	NA	NA	TRBJ1-2	CASSQDEAYGYTF	TGTGCCAGCAGCCAAGATGAGGCTTATGGCTACACCTTC
TRBV10-3	NA	TRBD1	TRBJ1-6	CAISEDRDSPLHF	TGTGCCATCAGTGAGGACAGGGATTCACCCCTCCACTTT
TRBV6-5	NA	TRBD1	TRBJ2-5	CASSSGGQGWETQYF	TGTGCCAGCAGCTCAGGAGGACAGGGGTGGGAGACCCAGTACTTC
TRBV7-9	few	TRBD1	TRBJ1-5	CASSSMTGGWPQHF	TGTGCCAGCAGCTCGATGACAGGGGGATGGCCCCAGCATTTT
TRBV30	NA	TRBD1	TRBJ2-7	CAWSVRRGRDEQYF	TGTGCCTGGAGTGTACGCAGGGGGCGGGACGAGCAGTACTTC
TRBV6-5	NA	TRBD1	TRBJ2-7	CASSSGQGAEYF	TGTGCCAGCAGCTCCGGACAGGGGGCGGAGTACTTC
TRBV30	NA	TRBD1	TRBJ1-6	CAWSVQGANSPLHF	TGTGCCTGGAGTGTGCAGGGGGCTAATTCACCCCTCCACTTT
TRBV7-2	NA	NA	TRBJ1-5	CASSAGVYQPQHF	TGTGCCAGCAGCGCAGGGGTTTATCAGCCCCAGCATTTT
TRBV7-2	NA	TRBD1	TRBJ2-7	CASAPNSGDRGYF	TGTGCCAGCGCACCCAACTCGGGGGACAGGGGGTACTTC
TRBV11-2	NA	TRBD2	TRBJ2-7	CASSPKVSGSTNEQYF	TGTGCCAGCAGCCCGAAAGTTAGCGGGAGTACGAACGAGCAGTACTTC
TRBV6-1	few	NA	TRBJ1-2	CASSEQRNYGYTF	TGTGCCAGCAGTGAACAGAGGAACTATGGCTACACCTTC
TRBV3-1/TRBV3-2	NA	NA	TRBJ1-1	CASSQELQGQAFF	TGTGCCAGCAGCCAAGAGCTACAGGGTCAGGCTTTCTTT
TRBV11-2	NA	NA	TRBJ1-2	CASSLGGQGTNYGYTF	TGTGCCAGCAGCTTAGGGGGGCAGGGAACGAACTATGGCTACACCTTC
TRBV3-1/TRBV3-2	NA	NA	TRBJ1-6	CASSPGFAAYNSPLHF	TGTGCCAGCAGCCCAGGGTTTGCGGCATATAATTCACCCCTCCACTTT
TRBV29-1	once	NA	TRBJ2-3	CRVTGGYADTQYF	TGCAGAGTAACAGGAGGGTATGCAGATACGCAGTATTTT
TRBV7-2	NA	TRBD1	TRBJ1-2	CASSSRDRGGVGYTF	TGTGCCAGCAGCTCCCGGGACCGAGGGGGCGTGGGCTACACCTTC
TRBV3-1/TRBV3-2	once	TRBD1	TRBJ1-2	CASSQEGTVGYTF	TGTGCCAGCAGCCAAGAGGGGACAGTTGGCTACACCTTC
TRBV6-5	few	NA	TRBJ1-3	CASNRKISGNTIYF	TGTGCCAGCAATAGAAAGATCTCTGGAAACACCATATATTTT
TRBV27	NA	TRBD1	TRBJ1-2	CASSRGQGVDYGYTF	TGTGCCAGCAGTCGGGGACAGGGGGTCGACTATGGCTACACCTTC
TRBV21-1	once	NA	TRBJ2-5	CASNRGLETQYF	TGTGCCAGCAACAGGGGGCTCGAGACCCAGTACTTC
TRBV18	NA	TRBD1	TRBJ2-5	CASYYRQGQETQYF	TGTGCCAGCTACTATCGACAGGGACAAGAGACCCAGTACTTC
TRBV7-2	NA	NA	TRBJ2-7	CASSLDSFYEQYF	TGTGCCAGCAGCTTGGATAGCTTCTACGAGCAGTACTTC
TRBV3-1/TRBV3-2	NA	TRBD1	TRBJ1-2	CASSQPGQGSYGYTF	TGTGCCAGCAGCCAGCCAGGACAGGGGTCCTATGGCTACACCTTC
TRBV5-4	NA	TRBD2	TRBJ2-7	CASSPGTSTNEQYF	TGTGCCAGCAGCCCCGGGACTAGTACGAACGAGCAGTACTTC
TRBV5-1	once	TRBD1	TRBJ2-7	CASSRTGYYEQYF	TGCGCCAGCAGCAGGACAGGGTACTACGAGCAGTACTTC
TRBV15	NA	NA	TRBJ1-1	CATSRGRQENTEAFF	TGTGCCACCAGCAGAGGTCGACAGGAGAACACTGAAGCTTTCTTT
TRBV2	NA	NA	TRBJ2-2	CASSEKGDTGELFF	TGTGCCAGCAGTGAGAAGGGGGACACCGGGGAGCTGTTTTTT
TRBV11-2	NA	NA	TRBJ1-4	CASSSQANEKLFF	TGTGCCAGCAGCTCCCAGGCTAATGAAAAACTGTTTTTT
TRBV3-1/TRBV3-2	NA	NA	TRBJ2-5	CASSQGGGVKETQYF	TGTGCCAGCAGCCAAGGAGGCGGGGTAAAAGAGACCCAGTACTTC
TRBV6-2/TRBV6-3	NA	NA	TRBJ1-1	CASSYSSTREAFF	TGTGCCAGCAGTTACTCGTCGACAAGGGAAGCTTTCTTT
TRBV18	NA	NA	TRBJ2-7	CASRLQASSYEQYF	TGTGCCAGCCGATTACAGGCAAGCTCCTACGAGCAGTACTTC
TRBV2	NA	TRBD2	TRBJ2-5	CASSWNQLAGQETQYF	TGTGCCAGCAGTTGGAACCAATTAGCGGGGCAAGAGACCCAGTACTTC
TRBV3-1/TRBV3-2	NA	TRBD2	TRBJ2-5	CASSRRTSGQETQYF	TGTGCCAGCAGCCGCCGGACTAGCGGCCAAGAGACCCAGTACTTC
TRBV6-1	once	TRBD1	TRBJ1-5	CASSEWGQASHNQPQHF	TGTGCCAGCAGTGAATGGGGACAGGCATCTCACAATCAGCCCCAGCATTTT
TRBV7-2	NA	TRBD2	TRBJ2-1	CASSLVGTSGGALEQFF	TGTGCCAGCAGCTTAGTGGGGACTAGCGGGGGGGCTCTTGAGCAGTTCTTC
TRBV11-2	NA	TRBD2	TRBJ2-2	CASSPSASGAGELFF	TGTGCCAGCAGCCCCTCGGCTAGCGGAGCCGGGGAGCTGTTTTTT